These T cell receptor beta chains were read from a single sample in a study of blood T cell repertoires in COVID-19. Using immunoSEQ multiplex PCR, the repertoire was profiled, and TCRdb retains in-frame clones only, with some absent. The profile shows approximately 250,000 clones, about nine tenths of them singletons. Sequencing input: PBMCs or T cells enriched from blood (not recorded which). All receptors come from a woman in her thirties or forties with acute COVID-19. Both conserved end residues are part of each CDR3. The D gene is left open where the match is weak. Where a row states a size, it is once, few, many or the class of an expanded clone; other rows omit it.

J: TRBJ1-2; V: TRBV7-2; D: TRBD1; size: NA; CDR3: CASSADRGSDYGYTF; DNA: TGTGCCAGCAGCGCCGACAGGGGCAGCGACTATGGCTACACCTTC
J: TRBJ1-4; V: TRBV19; D: NA; size: once; CDR3: CASSNRGGNEKLFF; DNA: TGTGCCAGTAGTAACCGGGGAGGTAATGAAAAACTGTTTTTT
J: TRBJ1-1; V: TRBV7-9; D: TRBD1; size: many; CDR3: CASSLDRDTEAFF; DNA: TGTGCCAGCAGCTTGGACAGGGACACTGAAGCTTTCTTT
J: TRBJ2-3; V: TRBV5-8; D: TRBD1; size: NA; CDR3: CASSLGTGGFTDTQYF; DNA: TGTGCCAGCAGCTTGGGGACAGGGGGCTTCACAGATACGCAGTATTTT
J: TRBJ2-1; V: TRBV5-1; D: NA; size: NA; CDR3: CASSFSGGGGAYNEQFF; DNA: TGCGCCAGCAGCTTTTCAGGAGGCGGAGGGGCCTACAATGAGCAGTTCTTC
J: TRBJ2-1; V: TRBV10-3; D: NA; size: NA; CDR3: CAISEPRRGLGGDEQFF; DNA: TGTGCCATCAGTGAGCCGCGGAGAGGGTTGGGAGGCGATGAGCAGTTCTTC
J: TRBJ1-4; V: TRBV5-8; D: TRBD1; size: NA; CDR3: CASSETGTNEKLFF; DNA: TGTGCCAGCAGCGAGACAGGGACTAATGAAAAACTGTTTTTT
J: TRBJ2-3; V: TRBV6-2/TRBV6-3; D: NA; size: NA; CDR3: CASSFPGRGTPTDTQYF; DNA: TGTGCCAGCAGTTTCCCGGGACGGGGGACTCCCACAGATACGCAGTATTTT
J: TRBJ1-2; V: TRBV2; D: NA; size: NA; CDR3: CASRAAGWESGYTF; DNA: TGTGCCAGCAGGGCAGCAGGGTGGGAATCCGGCTACACCTTC
J: TRBJ1-2; V: TRBV24-1; D: TRBD1; size: NA; CDR3: CATSDRGQFHGYTF; DNA: TGTGCCACCAGTGACCGGGGACAGTTCCATGGCTACACCTTC
J: TRBJ1-1; V: TRBV18; D: TRBD1; size: NA; CDR3: CASSPQQGTEAFF; DNA: TGTGCCAGCTCACCGCAACAGGGGACTGAAGCTTTCTTT
J: TRBJ2-3; V: TRBV19; D: TRBD2; size: NA; CDR3: CASSIALAGVSDTQYF; DNA: TGTGCCAGTAGTATAGCGCTAGCGGGAGTGTCGGATACGCAGTATTTT
J: TRBJ2-1; V: TRBV5-6; D: TRBD1; size: NA; CDR3: CASSLTRDSRYNEQFF; DNA: TGTGCCAGCAGCTTAACTAGGGACAGCCGATACAATGAGCAGTTCTTC